The 32 T cell receptor beta chains presented below share a single source sample, sequenced in a study of graft-versus-host responses after intestinal transplantation. Their antigens are not known. Assay: immunoSEQ multiplex PCR; the TCRdb copy retains only in-frame clones and omits some. The sample has about 130,000 clones, about 92% seen once; the top ten hold roughly 0.15%. The specimen comprised unstimulated CD4+ T cells sorted from spleen or lymph node cells, sampled before intestinal transplant. These receptors all stem from a human donor who received an intestinal transplant.

V gene TRBV7-2 combines with J gene TRBJ2-1; the match to TRBD2 covers 9 bases. V lost 2 bases, J lost 5 bases, and 1 base stayed unmatched. CDR3 length: 14 amino acids. The germline V gene encodes CDR1 SGHTA and CDR2 FQGNSA. CDR3 amino acids: CASSLSGGNNEQFF. The CDR3 nucleotides are TGTGCCAGCAGCTTAAGCGGGGGGAACAATGAGCAGTTCTTC.

The chain employs TRBV18 and TRBJ2-1, with D perhaps given as TRBD1 or TRBD2 (5 bases each). Germline CDR1 is KGHSH and CDR2 is LQKENI. CDR3 length: 15 residues. V lost 1 base and J 8 bases, leaving 15 bases between the germline ends. For the CDR3, the DNA is TGTGCCAGCTCACCACGAATAGGGGCGGGTGATGAGCAGTTCTTC. As protein: CASSPRIGAGDEQFF.

The chain joins TRBV30 to TRBJ1-2; D ambiguous. The CDR3 covers 11 residues. From germline, CDR1 is GTSNPN and CDR2 SVGIG (reference sequence). The V and J ends lost 3 bases and 6 bases respectively, with 8 bases between them. CDR3 DNA: TGTGCCTGGAGCCCTGGGAATGGCTACACCTTC. Its translation: CAWSPGNGYTF.

The CDR3 reads CATSRGGAGGNTIYF. CDR3 sequence (DNA): TGTGCCACCAGCAGAGGAGGCGCGGGGGGAAACACCATATATTTT. This chain links TRBV15 with TRBJ1-3, with D hard to call. Looked up from germline, CDR1 is LNHNV and CDR2 is YYDKDF (reference sequence). V dropped 1 base and J dropped 4 bases, with 11 bases sitting between them. The CDR3 is 15 residues long. Drawing the rest from reference TRBV15 and TRBJ1-3, the complete variable domain is DAMVIQNPRYQVTQFGKPVTLSCSQTLNHNVMYWYQQKSSQAPKLLFHYYDKDFNNEADTPDNFQSRRPNTSFCFLDIRSPGLGDTAMYLCATSRGGAGGNTIYFGEGSWLTVV.

V usage is TRBV5-1 and J usage is TRBJ1-6, with TRBD1 as a possible D gene (6 bases). Trimming cost V 3 bases and J 8 bases, with 15 bases left between them. This CDR3 spans 15 amino acids. The V gene's germline CDR1 is SGHRS and CDR2 YFSETQ. The CDR3 DNA sequence: TGCGCCAGCAGCTGGGCGGGGGACATTGATTCACCCCTCCACTTT. Translation: CASSWAGDIDSPLHF.

The genes are TRBV19 and TRBJ1-1; TRBD1 matches 10 bases. J was trimmed by 4 bases and V by 5 bases; bases with no gene match: 7. This CDR3 is built from 15 residues. Germline V CDR1 and CDR2: LNHDA, SQIVND (reference sequence). CDR3 loop: CASSATTGGGTEAFF. CDR3 nucleotides: TGTGCCAGTAGTGCAACGACAGGGGGCGGCACTGAAGCTTTCTTT.

This chain uses TRBV7-8 with TRBJ1-2, with TRBD1 identical over 10 bases. Germline CDR1 and CDR2: SGHVS and FQNEAQ. V shed 5 bases, J shed 2 bases, and the junction held 20 bases outside the gene matches. CDR3 length: 20 residues. The CDR3 DNA sequence: TGTGCCAGCAGCCCAAAGGTTCCAGGGACAGGGGTAACCTTCAACTATGGCTACACCTTC. Translated: CASSPKVPGTGVTFNYGYTF.

The chain's CDR3 is CASSPWGREQYF. The DNA of the CDR3 is TGTGCCAGCAGCCCGTGGGGCCGGGAGCAGTACTTC. V and J are TRBV11-2 and TRBJ2-7, with D tentatively TRBD1 (5 bases). Trimming stripped 5 bases from V and 7 bases from J, with 12 bases between. CDR3 length equals 12 residues. Germline CDR1 is SGHAT and CDR2 is FQNNGV.

The chain links TRBV10-2 to TRBJ2-5; D unclear. Germline loops: CDR1 WSHSY, CDR2 SAAADI. V gave up 4 bases and J gave up 1 base, with 4 bases separating them. The CDR3 loop spans 12 amino acids. In DNA, the CDR3 is TGCGCCAGCAGTGTGGCCCAAGAGACCCAGTACTTC. Its protein product is CASSVAQETQYF.

The chain joins TRBV27 to TRBJ1-1; D is undetermined. Between the trimmed V and J ends, which lost 8 bases and 4 bases, there was a span of 8 bases. From germline, CDR1 is MNHEY and CDR2 SMNVEV (reference sequence). CDR3 length equals 11 residues. CDR3 nucleotides: TGTGCCAGCGGTTGGGGCACTGAAGCTTTCTTT. Translated: CASGWGTEAFF.

V and J are TRBV5-1 and TRBJ1-3; D is perhaps TRBD1 (5 bases). The CDR3 has 18 amino acids. Germline CDR1 is SGHRS and CDR2 is YFSETQ. With 0 bases removed from V and 0 bases from J, the gap between germline ends came to 16 bases. CDR3 sequence: CASSLVRASADSGNTIYF. CDR3 sequence (DNA): TGCGCCAGCAGCTTGGTCAGGGCCAGCGCCGACTCTGGAAACACCATATATTTT.

The rearrangement links TRBV5-1 to TRBJ1-1; no definite D call. V was cut by 2 bases and J by 1 base, with 9 bases left in between. CDR1 and CDR2 (germline): SGHRS, YFSETQ. This CDR3 region has 14 residues. As DNA, the CDR3 is TGCGCCAGCAGCTTTGGATCAGGGAACACTGAAGCTTTCTTT. Translation gives CASSFGSGNTEAFF.

This chain connects TRBV7-9 to TRBJ2-1; unclear D gene. The CDR3 is 12 residues long. Germline values: CDR1 SEHNR, CDR2 FQNEAQ (reference sequence). V lost 1 base, J lost 8 bases, and 6 bases lay in between. The CDR3 here is CASSLVGYEQFF. The CDR3 DNA follows: TGTGCCAGCAGCTTAGTAGGGTATGAGCAGTTCTTC.

The gene calls are TRBV18 and TRBJ1-3, with 8 positions matching TRBD1. Trimming cost V 2 bases and J 5 bases; bases outside gene matches: 5. This CDR3 contains 15 residues. Germline values: CDR1 KGHSH, CDR2 LQKENI. The CDR3 here is CASSPRQGARNTIYF. The CDR3 nucleotides read TGTGCCAGCTCACCAAGGCAGGGGGCAAGAAACACCATATATTTT. The full variable domain, with the rest looked up from reference TRBV18 and TRBJ1-3, is NAGVMQNPRHLVRRRGQEARLRCSPMKGHSHVYWYRQLPEEGLKFMVYLQKENIIDESGMPKERFSAEFPKEGPSILRIQQVVRGDSAAYFCASSPRQGARNTIYFGEGSWLTVV.

The V and J genes are TRBV7-5 and TRBJ2-3; TRBD1 is taken as the D call from the table, unchecked against the DNA. TRBV7-5 is an annotated pseudogene. The CDR3 sequence is 15 residues long. The CDR3 here is CVRSPPRGRVDTQYF. The CDR3 coding sequence is TGTGTCAGAAGCCCCCCCAGGGGGCGAGTAGATACGCAGTATTTT.

There are a few counts of this clone. The chain is built from TRBV7-9 and TRBJ1-3; no clear D gene. V gave up 7 bases and J gave up 0 bases, with 19 bases separating them. This CDR3 is 17 amino acids long. Germline lookup yields CDR1 SEHNR and CDR2 FQNEAQ (reference sequence). For the CDR3, the DNA is TGTGCCAGCATGAGGATGGAGGGCCCCTTCTCTGGAAACACCATATATTTT. Protein product: CASMRMEGPFSGNTIYF.

This chain joins TRBV5-1 and TRBJ1-3; D is unclear. Trimming removed 2 bases from V and 4 bases from J, with 7 bases in between. Germline loops: CDR1 SGHRS, CDR2 YFSETQ. CDR3 length: 13 residues. CDR3 in amino acids: CASSFNIGNTIYF. As DNA, the CDR3 is TGCGCCAGCAGCTTTAATATCGGAAACACCATATATTTT. The complete variable domain, with remaining parts taken from reference TRBV5-1 and TRBJ1-3, reads KAGVTQTPRYLIKTRGQQVTLSCSPISGHRSVSWYQQTPGQGLQFLFEYFSETQRNKGNFPGRFSGRQFSNSRSEMNVSTLELGDSALYLCASSFNIGNTIYFGEGSWLTVV.

In this sample, this clone turned up once. J is TRBJ1-4 and V is TRBV7-2; a weak D match, TRBD1 (5 bases). The germline gives CDR1 SGHTA, CDR2 FQGNSA. Between the trimmed V and J ends, which lost 5 bases and 0 bases, there was a span of 10 bases. The CDR3 consists of 15 residues. The CDR3 bases are TGTGCCAGCAGCGAACAGGCCGCAACTAATGAAAAACTGTTTTTT. Its protein is CASSEQAATNEKLFF.

The chain is built from TRBV6-5 and TRBJ1-6; D unresolved. Germline lookup yields CDR1 MNHEY and CDR2 SVGAGI. The CDR3 consists of 13 residues. V was trimmed by 7 bases and J by 6 bases, leaving 10 bases between them. The DNA of the CDR3 is TGTGCCAGCATTCGGGGTCTTAATTCACCCCTCCACTTT. Protein: CASIRGLNSPLHF.

The chain couples TRBV5-6 to TRBJ1-2; TRBD1 might be the D (6 bases). The germline gives CDR1 SGHDT, CDR2 YYEEEE. This CDR3 contains 13 residues. V dropped 4 bases and J dropped 6 bases, with 13 bases sitting between them. CDR3 residues: CASSHQGRNGYTF. The CDR3 bases are TGTGCCAGCAGCCATCAGGGGAGGAATGGCTACACCTTC.

The genes are TRBV9 and TRBJ2-1, with D possibly matching TRBD1 (6 bases). Germline loops: CDR1 SGDLS, CDR2 YYNGEE. The germline V and J ends were trimmed by 4 bases and 0 bases, with 20 bases remaining between them. The CDR3 has 18 residues. The CDR3 reads CASSFSKGMGASYNEQFF. The CDR3 DNA reads TGTGCCAGCAGCTTCTCTAAAGGGATGGGGGCCTCCTACAATGAGCAGTTCTTC.

The rearrangement uses TRBV27 and TRBJ2-7; 7 positions match TRBD1. The V gene end was trimmed by 3 bases and the J gene end by 8 bases; junction bases not matched to a gene: 16. From germline, CDR1 is MNHEY and CDR2 SMNVEV (reference sequence). CDR3 size: 16 residues. The CDR3 sequence is CASSFYLSDRPRKQYF. As DNA, the CDR3 is TGTGCCAGCAGTTTTTATTTATCGGACAGGCCTAGGAAGCAGTACTTC.

DNA of the CDR3: TGTGCCAGCAGTGACAGGTACACCTACAATGAGCAGTTCTTC. It specifies CASSDRYTYNEQFF. The genes are TRBV25-1 and TRBJ2-1; D remains unclear. Germline CDR1 reads MGHDK; CDR2 reads SYGVNS. The CDR3 runs to 14 residues. The germline V and J ends were trimmed by 3 bases and 2 bases, with 8 bases remaining between them.

The rearrangement links TRBV5-1 to TRBJ2-3; D is perhaps TRBD2 (5 bases). V was clipped by 2 bases and J by 4 bases, with 14 bases between them. Germline-derived CDR1 and CDR2 are SGHRS and YFSETQ. This CDR3 has 15 residues. The CDR3 here is CASSLEGYSADTQYF. In nucleotides, the CDR3 is TGCGCCAGCAGCTTAGAGGGCTATTCGGCAGATACGCAGTATTTT.

The V call is TRBV5-5, the J call TRBJ2-1; 7 bases map to TRBD1. The CDR3 spans 17 residues. The V gene end was trimmed by 1 base and the J gene end by 3 bases; junction bases not matched to a gene: 10. Germline V lookup: CDR1 SGHKS, CDR2 YYEKEE (reference sequence). This CDR3 reads CASSLWGSGQLYNEQFF. The CDR3 DNA sequence: TGTGCCAGCAGCTTGTGGGGTTCGGGACAGCTCTACAATGAGCAGTTCTTC.

The chain has TRBV20-1 and TRBJ1-4; no clear D gene. The CDR3 loop spans 11 amino acids. In germline, CDR1 is DFQATT, CDR2 SNEGSKA (reference sequence). With 7 bases removed from V and 4 bases from J, the gap between germline ends came to 7 bases. CDR3 sequence reads: CSGWGNEKLFF. For the CDR3, the DNA is TGCAGTGGGTGGGGTAATGAAAAACTGTTTTTT.

The genes are TRBV6-1 and TRBJ2-6; D call uncertain. The CDR3 loop spans 15 amino acids. From germline, CDR1 is MNHNS and CDR2 SASEGT. The germline V and J ends were trimmed by 6 bases and 0 bases, with 9 bases remaining between them. DNA of the CDR3: TGTGCCAGCAGGACGGCCGGCTCTGGGGCCAACGTCCTGACTTTC. This encodes CASRTAGSGANVLTF.

The chain couples TRBV7-2 to TRBJ1-1; D uncertain. Per germline, CDR1 SGHTA and CDR2 FQGNSA. The CDR3 extends over 13 amino acids. The V end lost 5 bases, the J end lost 0 bases, and 7 bases lay between the germline ends. The CDR3 here is CASSVGMNTEAFF. CDR3 nucleotide sequence: TGTGCCAGCAGCGTGGGGATGAACACTGAAGCTTTCTTT.

CDR3 amino acids: CASSQGFGRGREYEQYF. CDR3 coding DNA: TGCGCCAGCAGCCAAGGCTTCGGCAGGGGGCGCGAGTACGAGCAGTACTTC. The chain employs TRBV4-1 and TRBJ2-7; 8 bases agree with TRBD1. V gave up 1 base and J gave up 4 bases; unmatched junction bases: 12. The CDR3 loop spans 17 amino acids. Germline lookup yields CDR1 MGHRA and CDR2 YSYEKL.

The chain joins TRBV7-3 to TRBJ2-1, with 11 nucleotides matching TRBD2. The CDR3 runs 14 residues. The J segment lost 9 bases and the V segment lost 2 bases, leaving 3 bases of the junction unmatched. Germline-derived CDR1 and CDR2 are SGHTA and FQGTGA. As DNA, the CDR3 is TGTGCCAGCAGCTTAGCTAGCGGGGGGATTGAGCAGTTCTTC. Amino acid sequence: CASSLASGGIEQFF.

This chain connects TRBV27 to TRBJ1-2; tentatively, D is TRBD1 (5 bases). Between the trimmed V and J ends, which lost 6 bases and 5 bases, there was a span of 16 bases. There are 14 residues in the CDR3. Germline V gene lookup returns CDR1 MNHEY and CDR2 SMNVEV (reference sequence). The CDR3, as DNA: TGTGCCAGCAGGGGGACGGCGGAAAGATATGGCTACACCTTC. Protein product: CASRGTAERYGYTF.

The chain uses TRBV7-7 and TRBJ2-5; 8 bases are shared with TRBD1. The V and J ends lost 5 bases and 4 bases, in that order; junction bases with no gene match: 6. The CDR3 runs 14 residues. CDR1 and CDR2 from the germline V gene are SSHAT and FNYEAQ (reference sequence). The CDR3: CASSPIGQGETQYF. The CDR3 region has the DNA TGTGCCAGCAGCCCGATTGGACAGGGAGAGACCCAGTACTTC.